This TCR beta chain is drawn from a study of radiotherapy plus CTLA-4 blockade in lung cancer (dated by TCRdb to 2016 to 2018). Turning to the overall study: Objective responses occurred in approximately 19% of enrolled patients, and 30% to 35% achieved disease control. What the study reported, not specific to this receptor: After treatment with radiotherapy and ipilimumab, TCR clones that originated in tumors expanded in peripheral blood. The strongest predictors of response, as reported, were early dynamic changes in blood T cell clones along with a rise in serum interferon-beta after radiation.

The cysteine opens and the phenylalanine closes a CDR3 of 12 amino acids. Here the CDR3 DNA is all that survives: 36 bases in frame from base 1. CDR1 and CDR2 are drawn from the germline V gene: MNHNS, SASEGT. V loses 6 bases, J loses 4 bases, and the germline ends lie 10 bases apart. Focal radiation therapy combined with CTLA-4 blockade (ipilimumab) was tested in patients with chemo-refractory metastatic non-small-cell lung cancer. This clone was seen only once. Which antigen it targets is not known. Per-base quality was not reported, and no clone a single base away is much larger than it. Library method: the immunoSEQ multiplex PCR assay. This immuneACCESS table, as held by TCRdb, lists in-frame sequences with V and J called but not all clones. Of the missing ones, under half trace to an unresolved V gene in checked studies; the others have no known cause. A total of approximately 25,000 clones appear in this sample, approximately 73% of them only once. Together, the top ten hold 3.6% of the sample.

The receptor chain draws on TRBV6-1 and TRBJ2-7, with the D segment identity uncertain. The source was peripheral blood, collected from a patient treated with radiotherapy plus ipilimumab. This TCR was sampled from a human donor with non-small cell lung cancer who had stable disease on radiotherapy plus ipilimumab. The base sequence is TGTGCCAGCAGCGACGTAGGTTACGAGCAGTACTTC. The encoded protein is CASSDVGYEQYF.